Below are 10 T cell receptor beta chains sequenced from a single sample in a study of CD8 T cells in ankylosing spondylitis. TCRdb recomputed calls from the 5' RACE reads with MiXCR, one row per CDR3 protein. The data contain 200,000 to 250,000 distinct CDR3 sequences, roughly 18% of them singletons. Overall study findings and caveats: In ankylosing spondylitis blood, a motif of eight highly homologous TCR beta variants appeared characteristic.

These TCRs' antigens remain unknown. Specimen: blood, either unsorted or a sorted T cell fraction (not recorded which). The receptor source for this set is a male donor with ankylosing spondylitis.

The rearrangement links TRBV7-2 to TRBJ2-7; maybe TRBD2 (6 bases). Deletions cut 4 bases from V and 0 bases from J, with 10 bases between. Germline V lookup: CDR1 SGHTA, CDR2 FQGNSA. This CDR3 comprises 14 residues. The CDR3 protein is CASSSPGSSYEQYF. In nucleotides, the CDR3 is TGTGCCAGCAGCTCCCCCGGGAGCTCCTACGAGCAGTACTTC.

V usage is TRBV2 and J usage is TRBJ2-1; D is ambiguous. Germline V gives CDR1 SNHLY, CDR2 FYNNEI. Deletions cut 3 bases from V and 1 base from J, with 10 bases between. The CDR3 totals 15 residues. CDR3 in DNA: TGTGCCAGCAGTGAGTCTGCGGATTCCTACAATGAGCAGTTCTTC. As protein: CASSESADSYNEQFF.

V is TRBV4-2 and J is TRBJ2-1; TRBD2 agrees at 11 bases. In germline, CDR1 is LGHNA, CDR2 YNFKEQ. After removal of 2 bases from V and 10 bases from J, the junction contained 7 bases not matched to a gene. This CDR3 spans 15 amino acids. In nucleotides, the CDR3 is TGTGCCAGCAGCCAAATACTAGCGGGGGCTGGGGAGCAGTTCTTC. This sequence encodes CASSQILAGAGEQFF.

As concerns this clonotype: A much larger clone lies a single base off, so this may be a read error. The chain links TRBV4-3 to TRBJ2-3, with D perhaps TRBD2 (6 bases). CDR1 is LGHNA, CDR2 YSLEER, per germline. Trimming removed 4 bases from V and 6 bases from J, with 20 bases in between. This CDR3 spans 16 amino acids. The CDR3 region has the DNA TGCGCCAGCAGCCTAACCACTAGCTGGAGGGGTGATACGCAGTATTTT. Residues: CASSLTTSWRGDTQYF.

This chain joins TRBV27 and TRBJ2-1; unclear D gene. V was trimmed by 2 bases and J by 0 bases, leaving 8 bases between them. The CDR3 contains 15 residues. Per the germline V gene, CDR1 is MNHEY and CDR2 is SMNVEV (reference sequence). The CDR3 nucleotides are TGTGCCAGCAGTTTAGACGGACCCTCCTACAATGAGCAGTTCTTC. Translation: CASSLDGPSYNEQFF.

The chain combines TRBV7-3 with TRBJ2-1; 14 bases fit TRBD2. The V segment lost 2 bases and the J segment 8 bases; nucleotides outside the gene matches: 2. The CDR3 runs 15 residues. Germline V gives CDR1 SGHTA, CDR2 FQGTGA. CDR3 region: CASSLGTSGSDEQFF. The CDR3 DNA sequence: TGTGCCAGCAGCTTAGGGACTAGCGGGAGCGATGAGCAGTTCTTC.

This clonotype was seen a handful of times. The chain links TRBV11-2 to TRBJ2-1, with D perhaps TRBD2 (5 bases). Trimming stripped 3 bases from V and 2 bases from J, with 11 bases between. Germline CDR1 and CDR2: SGHAT and FQNNGV. The CDR3 has 15 amino acids. The DNA for the CDR3 is TGTGCCAGCAGCTTCGTTAGCGCCACCTACAATGAGCAGTTCTTC. Encoded protein: CASSFVSATYNEQFF.

This clonotype was picked up a small number of times. The V gene is TRBV7-9, the J gene TRBJ2-1; 12 bases map to TRBD2. With 7 bases clipped from V and 8 bases from J, the junction kept 12 bases outside the gene matches. CDR3 size: 16 residues. Germline V gives CDR1 SEHNR, CDR2 FQNEAQ (reference sequence). CDR3 amino acids: CASNQILAGGHDEQFF. The CDR3, as DNA: TGTGCCAGCAACCAAATCCTAGCGGGAGGGCATGATGAGCAGTTCTTC. Combining the CDR3 with reference TRBV7-9 and TRBJ2-1 gives the whole variable domain DTGVSQNPRHKITKRGQNVTFRCDPISEHNRLYWYRQTLGQGPEFLTYFQNEAQLEKSRLLSDRFSAERPKGSFSTLEIQRTEQGDSAMYLCASNQILAGGHDEQFFGPGTRLTVL.

The CDR3 DNA sequence: TGCAGTGCTTACAGGAAGAGCTCCTACAATGAGCAGTTCTTC. This translates into CSAYRKSSYNEQFF. This chain links TRBV20-1 with TRBJ2-1, with D possibly matching TRBD1 (5 bases). Trimming took 5 bases from V and 0 from J, leaving 11 bases between them. The CDR3 spans 14 residues. Germline V lookup: CDR1 DFQATT, CDR2 SNEGSKA (reference sequence).

This clonotype was seen repeatedly, ten times or more. The chain combines TRBV28 with TRBJ2-3; 7 bases are a match to TRBD1. The germline CDR1 and CDR2 sequences are MDHEN and SYDVKM. Trimming took 6 bases from V and 3 from J; bases not matched to a gene: 6. This CDR3 has 14 residues. As DNA, the CDR3 is TGTGCCAGCAGCCTTACAGGGGTGACAGATACGCAGTATTTT. The encoded protein is CASSLTGVTDTQYF.